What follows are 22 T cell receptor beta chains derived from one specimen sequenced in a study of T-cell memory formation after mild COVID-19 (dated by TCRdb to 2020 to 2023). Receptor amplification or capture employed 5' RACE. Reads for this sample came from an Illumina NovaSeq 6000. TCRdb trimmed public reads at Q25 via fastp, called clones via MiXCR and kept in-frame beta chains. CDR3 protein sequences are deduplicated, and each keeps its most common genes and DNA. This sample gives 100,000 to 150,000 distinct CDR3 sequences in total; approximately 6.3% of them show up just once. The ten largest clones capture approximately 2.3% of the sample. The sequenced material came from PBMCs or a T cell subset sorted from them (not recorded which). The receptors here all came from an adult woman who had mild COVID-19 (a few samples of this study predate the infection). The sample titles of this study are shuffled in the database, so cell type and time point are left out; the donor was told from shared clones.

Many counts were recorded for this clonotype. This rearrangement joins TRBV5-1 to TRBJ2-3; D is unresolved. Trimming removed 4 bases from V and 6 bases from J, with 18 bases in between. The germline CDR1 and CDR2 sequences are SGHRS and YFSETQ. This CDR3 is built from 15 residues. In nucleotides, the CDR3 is TGCGCCAGCAGCCCGACTTTTAGGGTTGGGGATACGCAGTATTTT. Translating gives CASSPTFRVGDTQYF.

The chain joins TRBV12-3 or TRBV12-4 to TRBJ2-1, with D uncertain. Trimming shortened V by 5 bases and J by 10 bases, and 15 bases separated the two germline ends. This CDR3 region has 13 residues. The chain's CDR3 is CASSLDRRGEQFF. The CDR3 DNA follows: TGTGCCAGCAGTCTGGACCGCCGAGGAGAGCAGTTCTTC.

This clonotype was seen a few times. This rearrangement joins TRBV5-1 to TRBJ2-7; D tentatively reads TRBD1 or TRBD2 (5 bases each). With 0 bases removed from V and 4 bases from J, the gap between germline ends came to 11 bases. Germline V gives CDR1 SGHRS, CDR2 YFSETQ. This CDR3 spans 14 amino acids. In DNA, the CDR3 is TGCGCCAGCAGCTTGGGTGGGACCCTGTACGAGCAGTACTTC. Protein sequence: CASSLGGTLYEQYF.

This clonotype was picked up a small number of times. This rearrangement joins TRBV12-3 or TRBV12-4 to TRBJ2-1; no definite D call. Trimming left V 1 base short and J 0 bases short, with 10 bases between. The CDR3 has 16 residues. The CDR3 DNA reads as TGTGCCAGCAGTTTAGGTCCTGAGAGCTCCTACAATGAGCAGTTCTTC. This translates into CASSLGPESSYNEQFF.

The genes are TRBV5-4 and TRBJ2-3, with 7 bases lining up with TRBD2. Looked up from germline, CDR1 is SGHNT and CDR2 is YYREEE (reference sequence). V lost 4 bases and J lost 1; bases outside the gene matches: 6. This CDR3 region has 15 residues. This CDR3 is CASSRGGARTDTQYF. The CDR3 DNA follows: TGTGCCAGCAGCCGGGGAGGGGCCCGCACAGATACGCAGTATTTT.

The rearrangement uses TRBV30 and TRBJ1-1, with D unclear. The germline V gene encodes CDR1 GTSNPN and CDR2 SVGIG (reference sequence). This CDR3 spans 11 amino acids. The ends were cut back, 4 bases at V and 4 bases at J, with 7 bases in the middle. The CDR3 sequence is CAWIRVTEAFF. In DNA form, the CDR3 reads TGTGCCTGGATTAGAGTCACTGAAGCTTTCTTT.

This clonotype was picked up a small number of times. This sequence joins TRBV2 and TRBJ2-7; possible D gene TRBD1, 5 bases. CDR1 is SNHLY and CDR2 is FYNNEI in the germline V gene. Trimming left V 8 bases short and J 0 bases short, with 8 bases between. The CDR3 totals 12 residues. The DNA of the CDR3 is TGTGCCAGCCGACAGAGCTCCTACGAGCAGTACTTC. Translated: CASRQSSYEQYF.

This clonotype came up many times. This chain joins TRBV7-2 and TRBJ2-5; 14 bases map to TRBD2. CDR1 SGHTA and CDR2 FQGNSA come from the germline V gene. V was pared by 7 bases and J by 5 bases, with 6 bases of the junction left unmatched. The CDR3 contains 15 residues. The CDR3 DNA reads TGTGCCAGCACCGAGGGACTAGCGGGAGCGGAGACCCAGTACTTC. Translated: CASTEGLAGAETQYF.

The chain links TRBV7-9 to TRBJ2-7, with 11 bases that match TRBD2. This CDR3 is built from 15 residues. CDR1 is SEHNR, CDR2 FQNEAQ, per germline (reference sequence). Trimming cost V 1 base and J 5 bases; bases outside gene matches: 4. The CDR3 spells CASSLVAGGRNEQYF. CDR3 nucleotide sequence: TGTGCCAGCAGCTTAGTAGCGGGAGGGCGAAACGAGCAGTACTTC.

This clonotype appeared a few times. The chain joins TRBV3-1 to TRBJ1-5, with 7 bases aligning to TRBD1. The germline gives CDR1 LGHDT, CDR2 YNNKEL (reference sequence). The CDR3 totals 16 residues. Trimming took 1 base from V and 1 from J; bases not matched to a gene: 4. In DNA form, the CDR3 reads TGTGCCAGCAGCCAAGGTACAGGGGCGAGCAATCAGCCCCAGCATTTT. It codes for CASSQGTGASNQPQHF.

The CDR3 nucleotides are TGTGCCACCAGTGAACCGTCTAGCGGGTCCTACAATGAGCAGTTCTTC. Protein product: CATSEPSSGSYNEQFF. This chain joins TRBV24-1 and TRBJ2-1; 8 bases match TRBD2. The V gene's germline CDR1 is KGHDR and CDR2 SFDVKD. The trim removed 4 bases at V and 1 base at J, leaving 5 bases unmatched. This CDR3 contains 16 residues.

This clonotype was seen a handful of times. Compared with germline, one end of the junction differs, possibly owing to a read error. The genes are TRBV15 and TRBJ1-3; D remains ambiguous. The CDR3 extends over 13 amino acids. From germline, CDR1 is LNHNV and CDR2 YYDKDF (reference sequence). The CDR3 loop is CATSRQVGDTIYF. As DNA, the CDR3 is TGTGCCACCAGCAGACAGGTTGGAGACACCATATATTTT.

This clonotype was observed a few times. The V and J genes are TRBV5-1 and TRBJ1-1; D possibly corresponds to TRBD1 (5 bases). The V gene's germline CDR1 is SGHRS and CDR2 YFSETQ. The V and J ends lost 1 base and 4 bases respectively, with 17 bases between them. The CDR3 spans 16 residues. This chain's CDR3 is CASSLYGGLDGTEAFF. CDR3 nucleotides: TGCGCCAGCAGCTTGTACGGGGGGTTGGACGGCACTGAAGCTTTCTTT.

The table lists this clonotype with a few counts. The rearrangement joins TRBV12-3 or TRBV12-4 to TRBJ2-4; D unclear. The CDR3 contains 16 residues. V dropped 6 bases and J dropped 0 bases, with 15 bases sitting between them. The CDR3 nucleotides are TGTGCCAGCAGCCACAATTCGGCACTAGCCAAAAACATTCAGTACTTC. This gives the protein CASSHNSALAKNIQYF.

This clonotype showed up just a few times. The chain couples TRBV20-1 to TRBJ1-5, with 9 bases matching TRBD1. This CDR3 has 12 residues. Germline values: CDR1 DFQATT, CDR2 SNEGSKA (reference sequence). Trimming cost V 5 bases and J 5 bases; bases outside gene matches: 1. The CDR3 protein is CSAWTGDQPQHF. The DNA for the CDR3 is TGCAGTGCTTGGACAGGGGATCAGCCCCAGCATTTT.

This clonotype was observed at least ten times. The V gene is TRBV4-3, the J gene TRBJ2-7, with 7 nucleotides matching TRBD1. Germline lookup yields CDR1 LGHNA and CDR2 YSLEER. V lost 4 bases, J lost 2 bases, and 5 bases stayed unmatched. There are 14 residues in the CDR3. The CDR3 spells CASSPSTGPYEQYF. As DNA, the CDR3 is TGCGCCAGCAGCCCGTCGACAGGGCCCTACGAGCAGTACTTC.

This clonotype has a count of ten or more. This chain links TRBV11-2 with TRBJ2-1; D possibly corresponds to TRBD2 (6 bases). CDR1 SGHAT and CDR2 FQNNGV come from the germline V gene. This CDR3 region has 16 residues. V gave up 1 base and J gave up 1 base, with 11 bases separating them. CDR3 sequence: CASSLGGAGSYNEQFF. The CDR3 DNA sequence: TGTGCCAGCAGCTTAGGGGGTGCGGGATCCTACAATGAGCAGTTCTTC.

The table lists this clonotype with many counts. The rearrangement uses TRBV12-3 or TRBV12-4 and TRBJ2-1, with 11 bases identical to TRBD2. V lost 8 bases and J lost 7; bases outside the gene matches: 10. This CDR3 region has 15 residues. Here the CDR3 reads CASAMTSGTGNEQFF. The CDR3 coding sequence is TGTGCCAGCGCCATGACTAGCGGGACAGGAAATGAGCAGTTCTTC.

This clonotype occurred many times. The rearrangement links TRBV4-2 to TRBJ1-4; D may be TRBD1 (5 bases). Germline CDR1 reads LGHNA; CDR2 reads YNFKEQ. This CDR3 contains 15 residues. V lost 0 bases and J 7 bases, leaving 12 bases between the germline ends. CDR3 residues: CASSQDRQGGEKLFF. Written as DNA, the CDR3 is TGTGCCAGCAGCCAAGATAGGCAGGGCGGTGAAAAACTGTTTTTT.

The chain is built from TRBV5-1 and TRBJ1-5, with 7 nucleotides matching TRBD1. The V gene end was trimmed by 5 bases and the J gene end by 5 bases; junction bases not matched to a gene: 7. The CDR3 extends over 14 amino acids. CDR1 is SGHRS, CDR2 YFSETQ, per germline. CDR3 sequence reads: CASRSGTDDQPQHF. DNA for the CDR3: TGCGCCAGCAGGTCCGGGACAGATGATCAGCCCCAGCATTTT.

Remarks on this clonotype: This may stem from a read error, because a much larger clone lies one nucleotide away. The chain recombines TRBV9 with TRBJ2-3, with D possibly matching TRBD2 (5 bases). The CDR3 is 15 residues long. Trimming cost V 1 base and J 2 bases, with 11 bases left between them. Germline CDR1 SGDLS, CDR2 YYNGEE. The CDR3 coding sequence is TGTGCCAGCAGCGTATATGAGGGAGACACAGATACGCAGTATTTT. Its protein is CASSVYEGDTDTQYF.

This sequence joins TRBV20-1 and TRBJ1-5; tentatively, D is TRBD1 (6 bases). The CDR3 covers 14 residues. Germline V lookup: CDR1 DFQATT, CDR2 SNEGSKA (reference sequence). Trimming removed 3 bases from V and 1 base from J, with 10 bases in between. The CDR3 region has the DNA TGCAGTGCTAGTCCCAGGGGAAGCAATCAGCCCCAGCATTTT. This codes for CSASPRGSNQPQHF.